This T cell receptor beta chain came from a study of blood T cell repertoires in COVID-19. About the research overall: Whether acute or convalescent, the COVID-19 samples came from the United States, Italy and Spain. From T cells, B-cell-depleted T cells, or PBMCs came the material, which was cDNA or gDNA.

The germline V gene has CDR1 SEHNR and CDR2 FQNEAQ (reference sequence). The CDR3 runs to 13 residues. V trimming: 5 bases; J trimming: 3 bases; junction bases outside the gene matches: 3. The protocol was immunoSEQ multiplex PCR, while the TCRdb copy is restricted to in-frame clones and leaves out a portion. The sample includes approximately 120,000 clones, almost 85% seen only once; the top ten take roughly 13%. As concerns this clone: The sample has other DNA sequences that encode this CDR3 too.

Input material: peripheral blood. The clonotype was recovered from a human donor in a cohort sampled during active COVID-19. The rearrangement joins TRBV7-9 to TRBJ1-1; 7 nucleotides align to TRBD1. CDR3 protein: CASSRGQHTEAFF. CDR3 DNA: TGTGCCAGCAGCCGGGGACAGCACACTGAAGCTTTCTTT.